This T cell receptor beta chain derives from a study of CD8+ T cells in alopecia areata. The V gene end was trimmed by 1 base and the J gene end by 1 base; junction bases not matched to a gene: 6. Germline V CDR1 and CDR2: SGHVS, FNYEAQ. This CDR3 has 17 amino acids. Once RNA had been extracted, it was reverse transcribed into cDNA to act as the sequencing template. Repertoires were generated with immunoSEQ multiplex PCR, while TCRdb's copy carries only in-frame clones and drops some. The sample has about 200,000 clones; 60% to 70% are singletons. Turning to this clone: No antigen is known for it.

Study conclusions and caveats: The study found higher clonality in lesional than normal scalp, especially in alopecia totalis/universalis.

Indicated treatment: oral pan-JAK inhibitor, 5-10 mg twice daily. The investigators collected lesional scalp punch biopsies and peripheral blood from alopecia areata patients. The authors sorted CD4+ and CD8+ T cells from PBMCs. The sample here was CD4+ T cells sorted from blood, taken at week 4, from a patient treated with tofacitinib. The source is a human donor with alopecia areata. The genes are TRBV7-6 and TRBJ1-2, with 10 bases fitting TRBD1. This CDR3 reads CASSLGGQGGYNYGYTF. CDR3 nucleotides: TGTGCCAGCAGCTTAGGAGGACAGGGGGGCTATAACTATGGCTACACCTTC.